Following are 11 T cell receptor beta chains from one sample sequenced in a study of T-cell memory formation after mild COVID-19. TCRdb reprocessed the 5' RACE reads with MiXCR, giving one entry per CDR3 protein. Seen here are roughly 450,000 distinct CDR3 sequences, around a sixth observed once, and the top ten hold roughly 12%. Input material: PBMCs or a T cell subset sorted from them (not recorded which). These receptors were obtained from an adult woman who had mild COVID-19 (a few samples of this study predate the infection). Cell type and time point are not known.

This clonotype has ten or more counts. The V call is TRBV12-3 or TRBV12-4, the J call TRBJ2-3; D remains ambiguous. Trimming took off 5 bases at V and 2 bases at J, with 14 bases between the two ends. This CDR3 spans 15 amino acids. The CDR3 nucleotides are TGTGCCAGCAGTGTTCAGCCGGCCCCCACAGATACGCAGTATTTT. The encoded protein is CASSVQPAPTDTQYF.

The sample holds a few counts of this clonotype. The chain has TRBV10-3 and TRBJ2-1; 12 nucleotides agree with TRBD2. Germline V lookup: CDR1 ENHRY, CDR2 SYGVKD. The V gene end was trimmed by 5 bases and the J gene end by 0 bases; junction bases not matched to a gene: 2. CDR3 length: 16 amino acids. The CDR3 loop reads CAISLAGGSSYNEQFF. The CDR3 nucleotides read TGTGCCATCAGTCTAGCGGGGGGGAGCTCCTACAATGAGCAGTTCTTC.

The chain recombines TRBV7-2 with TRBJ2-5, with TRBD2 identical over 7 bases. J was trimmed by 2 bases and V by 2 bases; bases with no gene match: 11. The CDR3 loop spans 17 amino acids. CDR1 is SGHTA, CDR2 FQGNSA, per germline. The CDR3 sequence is CASSLIYQPGLQETQYF. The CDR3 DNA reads TGTGCCAGCAGCTTAATTTACCAGCCGGGACTACAAGAGACCCAGTACTTC.

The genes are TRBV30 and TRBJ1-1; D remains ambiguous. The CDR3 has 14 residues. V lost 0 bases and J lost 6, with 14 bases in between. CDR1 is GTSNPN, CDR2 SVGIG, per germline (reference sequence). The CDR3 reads CAWSVARVTAEAFF. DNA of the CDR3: TGTGCCTGGAGTGTAGCAAGGGTTACGGCTGAAGCTTTCTTT.

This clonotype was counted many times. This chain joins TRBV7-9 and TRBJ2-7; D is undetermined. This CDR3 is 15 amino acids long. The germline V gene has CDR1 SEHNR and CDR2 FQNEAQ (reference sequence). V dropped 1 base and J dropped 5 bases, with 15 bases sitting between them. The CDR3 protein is CASSLGQAVLNEQYF. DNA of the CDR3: TGTGCCAGCAGCTTAGGGCAAGCTGTCCTGAACGAGCAGTACTTC.

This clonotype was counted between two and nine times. DNA for the CDR3: TGTGCCAGCAGCCCCATGGGGATCACCGGGGAGCTGTTTTTT. It yields the protein CASSPMGITGELFF. The chain combines TRBV7-2 with TRBJ2-2; D not certain. Germline V gene sequence: CDR1 SGHTA, CDR2 FQGNSA. The CDR3 has 14 amino acids. The V and J ends lost 5 bases and 4 bases respectively, with 11 bases between them.

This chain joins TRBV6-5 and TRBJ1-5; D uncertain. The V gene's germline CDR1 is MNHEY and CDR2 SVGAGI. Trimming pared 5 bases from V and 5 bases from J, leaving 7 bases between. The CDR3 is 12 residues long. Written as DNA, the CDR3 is TGTGCCAGCAGTAATGGTTATCAGCCCCAGCATTTT. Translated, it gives CASSNGYQPQHF.

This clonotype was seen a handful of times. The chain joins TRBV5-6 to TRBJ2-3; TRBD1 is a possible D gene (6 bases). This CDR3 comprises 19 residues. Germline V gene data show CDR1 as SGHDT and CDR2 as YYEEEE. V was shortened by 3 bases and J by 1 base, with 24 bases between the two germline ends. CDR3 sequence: CASSSYVLEIGQRTDTQYF. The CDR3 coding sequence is TGTGCCAGCAGCTCGTATGTCCTTGAGATAGGACAGCGCACAGATACGCAGTATTTT.

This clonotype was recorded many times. In DNA, the CDR3 is TGTGCCAGCAGCCAAGGAACGGGTCCCTACGAGCAGTACTTC. It translates to CASSQGTGPYEQYF. The genes are TRBV3-1 and TRBJ2-7; D gene unclear. V was pared by 1 base and J by 2 bases, with 9 bases between. CDR1 is LGHDT, CDR2 YNNKEL, per germline (reference sequence). This CDR3 has 14 amino acids.

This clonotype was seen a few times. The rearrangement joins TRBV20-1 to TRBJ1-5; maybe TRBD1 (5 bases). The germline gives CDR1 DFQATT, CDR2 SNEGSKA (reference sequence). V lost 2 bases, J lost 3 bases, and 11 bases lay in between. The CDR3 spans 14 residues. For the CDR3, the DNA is TGCAGTGCTAGACTGGGACGGCCCAATCAGCCCCAGCATTTT. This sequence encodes CSARLGRPNQPQHF.

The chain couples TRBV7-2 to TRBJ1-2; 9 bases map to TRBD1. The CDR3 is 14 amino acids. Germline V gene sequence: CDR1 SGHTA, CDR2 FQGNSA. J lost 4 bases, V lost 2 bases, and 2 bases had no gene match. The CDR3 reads CASSLPTGGYGYTF. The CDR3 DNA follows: TGTGCCAGCAGCTTACCGACAGGGGGCTATGGCTACACCTTC.